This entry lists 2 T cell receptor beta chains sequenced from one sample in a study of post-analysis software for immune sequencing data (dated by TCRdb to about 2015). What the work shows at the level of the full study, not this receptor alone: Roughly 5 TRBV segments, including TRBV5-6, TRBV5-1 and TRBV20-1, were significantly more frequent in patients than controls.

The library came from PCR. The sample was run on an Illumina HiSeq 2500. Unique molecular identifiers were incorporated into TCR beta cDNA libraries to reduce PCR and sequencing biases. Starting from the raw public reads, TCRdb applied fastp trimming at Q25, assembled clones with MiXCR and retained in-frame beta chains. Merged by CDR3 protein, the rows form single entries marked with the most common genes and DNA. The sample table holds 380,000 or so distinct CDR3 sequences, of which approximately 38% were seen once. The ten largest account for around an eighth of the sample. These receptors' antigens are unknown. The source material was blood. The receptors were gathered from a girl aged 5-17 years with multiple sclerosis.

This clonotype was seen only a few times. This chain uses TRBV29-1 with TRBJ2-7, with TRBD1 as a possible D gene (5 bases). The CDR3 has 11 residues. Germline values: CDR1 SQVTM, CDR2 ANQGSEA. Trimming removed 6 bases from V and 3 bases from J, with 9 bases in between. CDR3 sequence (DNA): TGCAGCGTGGAAAGGGGCTACGAGCAGTACTTC. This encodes CSVERGYEQYF.

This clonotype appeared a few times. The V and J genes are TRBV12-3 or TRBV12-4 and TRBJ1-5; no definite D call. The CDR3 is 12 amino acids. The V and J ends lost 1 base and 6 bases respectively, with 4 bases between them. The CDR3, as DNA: TGTGCCAGCAGTTTAGGGATTCAGCCCCAGCATTTT. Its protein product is CASSLGIQPQHF.